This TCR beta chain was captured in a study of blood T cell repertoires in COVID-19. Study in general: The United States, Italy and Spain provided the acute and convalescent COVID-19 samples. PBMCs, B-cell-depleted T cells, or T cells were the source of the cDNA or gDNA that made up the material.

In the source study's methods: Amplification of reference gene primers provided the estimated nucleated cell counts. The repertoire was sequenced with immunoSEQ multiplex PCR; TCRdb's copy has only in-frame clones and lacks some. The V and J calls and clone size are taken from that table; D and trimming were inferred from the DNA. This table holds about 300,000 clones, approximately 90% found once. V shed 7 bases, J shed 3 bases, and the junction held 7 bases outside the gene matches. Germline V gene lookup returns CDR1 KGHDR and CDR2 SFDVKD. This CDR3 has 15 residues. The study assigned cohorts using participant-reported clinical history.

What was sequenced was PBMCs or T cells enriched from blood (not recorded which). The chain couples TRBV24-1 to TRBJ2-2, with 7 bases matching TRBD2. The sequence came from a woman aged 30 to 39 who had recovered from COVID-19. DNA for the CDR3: TGTGCCACCAGCGAAGCTAGCGGCGACACCGGGGAGCTGTTTTTT. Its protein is CATSEASGDTGELFF.